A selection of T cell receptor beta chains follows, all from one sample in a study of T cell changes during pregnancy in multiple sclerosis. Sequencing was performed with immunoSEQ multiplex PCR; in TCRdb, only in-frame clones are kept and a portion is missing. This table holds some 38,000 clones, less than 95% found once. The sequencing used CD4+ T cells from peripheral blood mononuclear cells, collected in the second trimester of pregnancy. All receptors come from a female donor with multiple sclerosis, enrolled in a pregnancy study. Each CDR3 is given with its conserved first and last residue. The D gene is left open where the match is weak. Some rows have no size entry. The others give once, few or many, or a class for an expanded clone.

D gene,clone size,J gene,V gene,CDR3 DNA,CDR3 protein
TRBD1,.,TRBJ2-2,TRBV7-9,TGTGCCAGCAGCTCGATCATCGGACAGGTGAACACCGGGGAGCTGTTTTTT,CASSSIIGQVNTGELFF
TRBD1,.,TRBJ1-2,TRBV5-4,TGTGCCAGCAGCTTGTCAGGGGGCATCTTTAAGGGCTACACCTTC,CASSLSGGIFKGYTF
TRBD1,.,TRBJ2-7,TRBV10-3,TGTGCCATCAGTGCCCCGGACAGGGTAGGGTACGAGCAGTACTTC,CAISAPDRVGYEQYF
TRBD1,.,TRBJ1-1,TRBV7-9,TGTGCCAGCAGCCCCCGGGGCAGGGGGGACACTGAAGCTTTCTTT,CASSPRGRGDTEAFF
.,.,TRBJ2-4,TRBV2,TGTGCCGGGAGCCTCCACCCCGAAAACATTCAGTACTTC,CAGSLHPENIQYF
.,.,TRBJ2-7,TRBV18,TGTGCCAGCTCACCCTCAGGCAGCTCCTACGAGCAGTACTTC,CASSPSGSSYEQYF
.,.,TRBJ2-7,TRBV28,TGTGCCAGCAGTTTAGGGGGACTTATCTACGAGCAGTACTTC,CASSLGGLIYEQYF
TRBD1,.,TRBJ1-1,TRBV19,TGTGCCAGTAGTCCCGGGACAGTTAGCACTGAAGCTTTCTTT,CASSPGTVSTEAFF
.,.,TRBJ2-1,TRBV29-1,TGCAGCGTTGATGGTGGCGGGGTCATCTACAATGAGCAGTTCTTC,CSVDGGGVIYNEQFF
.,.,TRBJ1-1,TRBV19,TGTGCCAGTACCCCCGGGGGGTATGTGAATGAAGCTTTCTTT,CASTPGGYVNEAFF
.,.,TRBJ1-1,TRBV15,TGTGCCACCAGCACCCGACAGACATACACTGAAGCTTTCTTT,CATSTRQTYTEAFF
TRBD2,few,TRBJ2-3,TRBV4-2,TGTGCCAGCAGCCAAGAGTGGCTAGCGGGGGGGTCCACTAGCACAGATACGCAGTATTTT,CASSQEWLAGGSTSTDTQYF
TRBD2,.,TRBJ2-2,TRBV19,TGTGCCAGTAGTCCCGGGGGGGTCGGCGGGGAGCTGTTTTTT,CASSPGGVGGELFF
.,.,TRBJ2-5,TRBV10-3,TGTGCCATCAGTGAGTCTACGGGAGAAGAGACCCAGTACTTC,CAISESTGEETQYF
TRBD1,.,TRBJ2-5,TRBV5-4,TGTGCCAGCAGCCGGGACAGTCAAGAGACCCAGTACTTC,CASSRDSQETQYF
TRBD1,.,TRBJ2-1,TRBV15,TGTGCCACCAGCAGAGGGACAGGGCTCTACAATGAGCAGTTCTTC,CATSRGTGLYNEQFF
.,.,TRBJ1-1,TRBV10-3,TGTGCCATCAGTGCCGGGGGGTCCGGCACTGAAGCTTTCTTT,CAISAGGSGTEAFF
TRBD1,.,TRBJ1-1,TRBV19,TGTGCCAGTAGTATGAGATTAGGGACAGGGTTCACTGAAGCTTTCTTT,CASSMRLGTGFTEAFF
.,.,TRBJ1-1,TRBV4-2,TGTGCCAGCAGCCACCCCCAGGCGCCGAGGGAAAACACTGAAGCTTTCTTT,CASSHPQAPRENTEAFF
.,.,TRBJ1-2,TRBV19,TGTGCCAGTAGTATCCTCGGCGGACTCTATGGCTACACCTTC,CASSILGGLYGYTF
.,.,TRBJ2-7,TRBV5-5,TGTGCCAGCAGCTTGGAAGCCGGCAGGGCCTACGAGCAGTACTTC,CASSLEAGRAYEQYF
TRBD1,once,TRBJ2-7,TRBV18,TGTGCCAGCTCATCTCTCTGGGACAGGGGGTTCGAGCAGTACTTC,CASSSLWDRGFEQYF
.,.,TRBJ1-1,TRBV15,TGTGCCACCAGCAGAGGAGGGAACCAGGATAAAGCTTTCTTT,CATSRGGNQDKAFF
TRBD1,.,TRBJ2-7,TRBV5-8,TGTGCCAGCAGCCCCCCGGGACAGGGAGCCGAGCAGTACTTC,CASSPPGQGAEQYF
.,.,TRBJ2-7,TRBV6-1,TGTGCCACTGTTCGACAGGTTTTCGGGGACGAGCAGTACTTC,CATVRQVFGDEQYF
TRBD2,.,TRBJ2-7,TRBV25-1,TGTGCCAGCAGTGATCCGGGACTAGCGAGCGAGCAGTACTTC,CASSDPGLASEQYF
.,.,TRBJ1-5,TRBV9,TGTGCCAGCAGCGGGGGCGGGGATAGCAATCAGCCCCAGCATTTT,CASSGGGDSNQPQHF
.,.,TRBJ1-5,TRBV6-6,TGTGCCAGCAGTTACCTGTCAGGGGATCAGCCCCAGCATTTT,CASSYLSGDQPQHF
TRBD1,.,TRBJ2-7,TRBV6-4,TGTGCCAGCAGTGATCGTGGGGGACAGGGCCAGCAGTACTTC,CASSDRGGQGQQYF
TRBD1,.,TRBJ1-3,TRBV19,TGTGCCAGTAGTAAGGGGGACAGCTACTCTGGAAACACCATATATTTT,CASSKGDSYSGNTIYF
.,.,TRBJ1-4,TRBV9,TGTGCCAGCAGCGTAGAGGTCGGAGCTAAAACCCCTCAACTGTTTTTT,CASSVEVGAKTPQLFF
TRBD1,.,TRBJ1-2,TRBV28,TGTGCCAGCAGTCAGTCCGACAGGGGTAACTATGGCTACACCTTC,CASSQSDRGNYGYTF
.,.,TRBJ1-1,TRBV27,TGTGCCAGCAGTCCCGGGGGGGACACTGAAGCTTTCTTT,CASSPGGDTEAFF
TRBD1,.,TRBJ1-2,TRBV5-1,TGCGCCAGCAGCTTTTTTGACAGGGGGTCGGACTATGGCTACACCTTC,CASSFFDRGSDYGYTF
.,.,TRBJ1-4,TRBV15,TGTGCCACCAGCAGGGGAGTTAATGAAAAACTGTTTTTT,CATSRGVNEKLFF
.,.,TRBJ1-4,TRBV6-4,TGTGCCAGGTGGCCCCGCGGCGATTTTAATGAAAAACTGTTTTTT,CARWPRGDFNEKLFF
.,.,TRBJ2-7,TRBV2,TGTGCCAGCAGTGAAGATGTCGTCTACGAGCAGTACTTC,CASSEDVVYEQYF
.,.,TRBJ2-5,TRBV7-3,TGTGCCAGCAGCCCTACAGGGTTCTTAGAGACCCAGTACTTC,CASSPTGFLETQYF
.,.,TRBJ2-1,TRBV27,TGTGCCAGCAGTTTAGACACCCAGCTATACAATGAGCAGTTCTTC,CASSLDTQLYNEQFF
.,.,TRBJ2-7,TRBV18,TGTGCCAGCTCACCCGGGTCCTACGAGCAGTACTTC,CASSPGSYEQYF
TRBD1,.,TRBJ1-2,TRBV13,TGTGCCAGCAGCGCCAGGGGGTATGGCTACACCTTC,CASSARGYGYTF
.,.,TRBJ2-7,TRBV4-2,TGTGCCAGCAGCCAAGATAGACAGACCTACGAGCAGTACTTC,CASSQDRQTYEQYF
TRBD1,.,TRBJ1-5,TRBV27,TGTGCCAGCAGTAGCGACAGGGATCAGCCCCAGCATTTT,CASSSDRDQPQHF
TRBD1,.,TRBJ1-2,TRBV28,TGTGCCAGCAGTCCCTTTCACAGGGGGCAGGGTGGCTACACCTTC,CASSPFHRGQGGYTF
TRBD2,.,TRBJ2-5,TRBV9,TGTGCCAGCAGCGTAGCTAGCGGGGGGCAAGAGACCCAGTACTTC,CASSVASGGQETQYF
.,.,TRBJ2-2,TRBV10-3,TGTGCCATCAGTGAGTCACAGGGCACCGGGGAGCTGTTTTTT,CAISESQGTGELFF
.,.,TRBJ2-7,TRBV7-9,TGTGCCAGCAGCTTAGTAGACTACGAGCAGTACTTC,CASSLVDYEQYF
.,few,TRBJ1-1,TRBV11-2,TGTGCCAGCTCGTGGAGGAGGGTGAACACTGAAGCTTTCTTT,CASSWRRVNTEAFF
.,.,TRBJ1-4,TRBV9,TGTGCCAGCAGCGTAGGCGTGACAGGACCGGGGGAAAAACTGTTTTTT,CASSVGVTGPGEKLFF
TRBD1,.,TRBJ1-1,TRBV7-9,TGTGCCAGCAGCTTATCGGACAGGGGACTGTACACTGAAGCTTTCTTT,CASSLSDRGLYTEAFF
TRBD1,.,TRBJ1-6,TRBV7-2,TGTGCCAGCAGCTTAGGACAGGGGGATTCACCCCTCCACTTT,CASSLGQGDSPLHF
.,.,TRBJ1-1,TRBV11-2,TGTGCCAGCAGCTTAGATCCTGCAGGAGGTGACACTGAAGCTTTCTTT,CASSLDPAGGDTEAFF
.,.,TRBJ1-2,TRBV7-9,TGTGCCAGCAGCCAGGCCTACCCAGAGGTACAGGACTATGGCTACACCTTC,CASSQAYPEVQDYGYTF
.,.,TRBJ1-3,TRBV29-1,TGCAGCGTTATCGTCTTTGCAGGGGTTAAGAACACCATATATTTT,CSVIVFAGVKNTIYF
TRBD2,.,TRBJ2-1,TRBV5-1,TGCGCCAGCAACCCCCTTAGCGGGAGCTCCTACAATGAGCAGTTCTTC,CASNPLSGSSYNEQFF
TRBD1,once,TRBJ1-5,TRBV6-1,TGTGCCAGCAGTGACAGACAGGGAGATCAGCCCCAGCATTTT,CASSDRQGDQPQHF
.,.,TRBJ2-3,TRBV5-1,TGCGCCAGCAGCGTCACAACAGATACGCAGTATTTT,CASSVTTDTQYF
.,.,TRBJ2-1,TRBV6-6,TGTGCCAGCAGTTATCCAGGTCCCAGCTACAATGAGCAGTTCTTC,CASSYPGPSYNEQFF
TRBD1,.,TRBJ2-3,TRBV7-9,TGTGCCAGCAGCGTAAGGGACAGTAGCGCAGATACGCAGTATTTT,CASSVRDSSADTQYF
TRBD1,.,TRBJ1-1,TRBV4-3,TGCGCCAGCAGCCAAGAGGCCAGGGGGCGACCGACCACTGAAGCTTTCTTT,CASSQEARGRPTTEAFF